This T cell receptor beta chain was obtained from a study of prognosis after radiotherapy for stage I lung cancer. Background on the study: Medical inoperability was the status assigned to all non-small cell lung cancer patients. Following radiotherapy, a handful of patients went on to present distant metastases at a median of approximately 7 months, and approximately 15 exhibited no significant progression.

This clonotype appeared many times. The study amplified the TCR beta CDR3 region from genomic DNA. This amplification was carried out by two rounds of multiplex PCR. Every TRBV and TRBJ gene had its own specific primer in first-round PCR. MiXCR was run by TCRdb on the multiplex PCR reads, yielding one entry per CDR3 protein. The sample lists fewer than 30,000 distinct CDR3 sequences, around 46% occurring once. This material consisted of PBMCs, taken before or after stereotactic body radiation therapy (not recorded which). The sequence derives from a donor older than 45 with non-small cell lung cancer.

DNA of the CDR3: TGTGCCAGCAGCCGGGGACAGGGTGATCAGCCCCAGCATTTT. This gives the protein CASSRGQGDQPQHF. V and J are TRBV3-1 and TRBJ1-5; the match to TRBD1 covers 9 bases. The CDR3 loop spans 14 amino acids. Per germline, CDR1 LGHDT and CDR2 YNNKEL (reference sequence). J lost 5 bases, V lost 4 bases, and 3 bases had no gene match.